These T cell receptor beta chains were read from a single sample in a study of T cells in Graves' hyperthyroidism and ophthalmopathy. TCRdb analysed the multiplex PCR reads with MiXCR anew, one entry per CDR3 protein. Of hundreds of thousands of distinct CDR3 sequences in the sample, around 20% are singletons; the top ten hold 16%. Sequencing used blood. The receptors stem from a woman aged 50 to 60 with Graves' hyperthyroidism that later progressed to Graves' ophthalmopathy. The CDR3 runs from the conserved cysteine through the conserved F or W. The D gene is left open where the match is weak. The size field is filled for only some rows; it gives once, few, many or a size class.

cdr3_nt cdr3_aa d_call j_call v_call clone_size
TGTGCCACCAGCAGAGTGGGCACAGATACGCAGTATTTT CATSRVGTDTQYF - TRBJ2-3 TRBV15 -
TGTGCCTGCTCCGGGACACCGAGCACAGATACGCAGTATTTT CACSGTPSTDTQYF - TRBJ2-3 TRBV30 many
TGTGCCAGCAGCTTAGGAACACCGGGACAGTCGAACACTGAAGCTTTCTTT CASSLGTPGQSNTEAFF TRBD1 TRBJ1-1 TRBV11-2 many
TGTGCCAGCAGCCGAACAGGGGCAGGGAGAGAGACCCAGTACTTC CASSRTGAGRETQYF TRBD1 TRBJ2-5 TRBV11-2 many
TGTGCCACCATCCATAGCTTAAGGGGACGGAACACTGAAGCTTTCTTT CATIHSLRGRNTEAFF - TRBJ1-1 TRBV9 -
TGTGCCAGCAGTCGGGCGGGACAGGGATACGGCTACACCTTC CASSRAGQGYGYTF TRBD1 TRBJ1-2 TRBV6-1 few
TGTGCCAGCAGCCAAGGGGCGGGTCTTTCGAAGCCCCAGCATTTT CASSQGAGLSKPQHF - TRBJ1-5 TRBV3-1 many
TGTGCCAGCAGCCAAGTTCTAGCGGGCCGCACCGGGGAGCTGTTTTTT CASSQVLAGRTGELFF TRBD2 TRBJ2-2 TRBV3-1 few
TGTGCCAGCAGTTGGGGGAGCTTGAACACTGAAGCTTTCTTT CASSWGSLNTEAFF - TRBJ1-1 TRBV7-3 many
TGTGCCAGCAGCTTAGGTACAGTTCACTCTGGAAACACCATATATTTT CASSLGTVHSGNTIYF - TRBJ1-3 TRBV13 few
TGTGCCAGCAGCTTAGATTCCCGGAAAGATACGCAGTATTTT CASSLDSRKDTQYF - TRBJ2-3 TRBV11-2 many
TGTGCCAGCAGCCATAAAGGACAGGGAGAGACCCAGTGCTTC CASSHKGQGETQCF TRBD1 TRBJ2-5 TRBV7-3 few